The present T cell receptor beta chain was sequenced within a study of regulatory T cells in long-lasting Graves disease. Relying on iRepertoire HTBI primers and Arm-PCR of CDR3 regions, the team built TCR beta libraries. TCRdb analysed the multiplex PCR reads with MiXCR anew, one entry per CDR3 protein. The sample holds approximately 310,000 distinct CDR3 sequences; about 20% are singletons and the top ten take about 36%. The time point here: newly diagnosed GD, antithyroid drugs for less than 3 months. From PBMCs, RNA was extracted and then used to make the TCR library. Sequenced here: peripheral blood mononuclear cells (PBMCs), sampled at new diagnosis, from a patient treated with antithyroid drugs. The clonotype originates from a female donor with Graves disease.

The CDR3 DNA sequence: TGTGCCAGCAGCTTGGCTTTACACACAGATACGCAGTATTTT. This codes for CASSLALHTDTQYF. The chain joins TRBV7-2 to TRBJ2-3; no definite D call. CDR3 length: 14 amino acids. V gave up 3 bases and J gave up 2 bases, with 9 bases separating them. Germline V gene lookup returns CDR1 SGHTA and CDR2 FQGNSA.